These 29 T cell receptor beta chains were all obtained from the same sample, sequenced in a study of cytomegalovirus exposure and HLA in healthy donors (TCRdb year 2017). The library was built by means of the immunoSEQ multiplex PCR assay. The source is immuneACCESS, and TCRdb retained only in-frame sequences with V and J called. Part of the clones is not carried over; for the studies checked, unresolved V genes explain less than half of this, and the remainder is unexplained. The sample profile shows approximately 150,000 clones; around 90% of them were found once. Clones ranked in the top ten supply roughly 3% of the sample. The sample was PBMCs. All receptors derive from a woman aged 18-29 years in good health and CMV-seropositive.

The sample holds one count of this clone. The chain employs TRBV7-5 and TRBJ1-5; the table's TRBD1 call for D was not verified on the DNA. TRBV7-5 is annotated as a pseudogene. The CDR3 spans 15 residues. The CDR3 DNA reads as TGTGTCAGAAGCTTTGGGCTTTGGGGCAATCAGCCCCAGCATTTT. As protein: CVRSFGLWGNQPQHF.

The chain carries TRBV4-1 and TRBJ2-1, with 10 bases identical to TRBD2. CDR3 size: 15 residues. CDR1 and CDR2 (germline): MGHRA, YSYEKL. J was trimmed by 9 bases and V by 4 bases; bases with no gene match: 9. The CDR3 loop is CASSLRSGGAGEQFF. CDR3 bases: TGCGCCAGCAGCCTACGAAGCGGGGGGGCCGGTGAGCAGTTCTTC.

This clone was seen just once. The chain uses TRBV5-5 and TRBJ2-1; 7 bases match TRBD1. The CDR3 has 12 amino acids. In germline, CDR1 is SGHKS, CDR2 YYEKEE (reference sequence). V lost 4 bases, J lost 10 bases, and 5 bases stayed unmatched. CDR3 coding DNA: TGTGCCAGCAGCCCGACAGGGCTGGAGCAGTTCTTC. Translating gives CASSPTGLEQFF. Full variable domain (remainder filled in from reference TRBV5-5 and TRBJ2-1): DAGVTQSPTHLIKTRGQQVTLRCSPISGHKSVSWYQQVLGQGPQFIFQYYEKEERGRGNFPDRFSARQFPNYSSELNVNALLLGDSALYLCASSPTGLEQFFGPGTRLTVL.

The V and J genes are TRBV29-1 and TRBJ2-2; possibly TRBD2 for D (7 bases). The germline V gene has CDR1 SQVTM and CDR2 ANQGSEA. Trimming removed 3 bases from V and 4 bases from J, with 15 bases in between. The CDR3 is 15 amino acids. The CDR3 spells CSVDLGGHGTGELFF. CDR3 nucleotide sequence: TGCAGCGTTGATTTGGGGGGGCATGGCACCGGGGAGCTGTTTTTT.

V and J are TRBV7-2 and TRBJ1-1, with 7 positions matching TRBD1. The V gene end was trimmed by 1 base and the J gene end by 6 bases; junction bases not matched to a gene: 8. The CDR3 runs 15 residues. CDR1 and CDR2 (germline): SGHTA, FQGNSA. This CDR3 is CASSLGGGFGAEAFF. CDR3 DNA sequence: TGTGCCAGCAGCTTAGGAGGGGGCTTTGGCGCTGAAGCTTTCTTT.

The genes are TRBV5-1 and TRBJ2-5, with 9 positions matching TRBD1. CDR3 length equals 16 residues. Germline V gives CDR1 SGHRS, CDR2 YFSETQ. After removal of 1 base from V and 3 bases from J, the junction contained 7 bases not matched to a gene. CDR3 region: CASSLLTGGLKETQYF. The CDR3 DNA reads as TGCGCCAGCAGCTTGCTCACAGGGGGCTTAAAAGAGACCCAGTACTTC. The full variable domain, completed using reference TRBV5-1 and TRBJ2-5, is KAGVTQTPRYLIKTRGQQVTLSCSPISGHRSVSWYQQTPGQGLQFLFEYFSETQRNKGNFPGRFSGRQFSNSRSEMNVSTLELGDSALYLCASSLLTGGLKETQYFGPGTRLLVL.

The chain joins TRBV25-1 to TRBJ2-3, with 8 nucleotides matching TRBD1. CDR3 length equals 15 residues. Germline loops: CDR1 MGHDK, CDR2 SYGVNS. The trim removed 6 bases at V and 6 bases at J, leaving 11 bases unmatched. The CDR3, as DNA: TGTGCCAGCAGCCCACAGGGGGGCGGGTGGGATACGCAGTATTTT. Translating it yields CASSPQGGGWDTQYF. Together with reference TRBV25-1 and TRBJ2-3, the CDR3 gives the full variable domain: EADIYQTPRYLVIGTGKKITLECSQTMGHDKMYWYQQDPGMELHLIHYSYGVNSTEKGDLSSESTVSRIRTEHFPLTLESARPSHTSQYLCASSPQGGGWDTQYFGPGTRLTVL.

This chain connects TRBV7-9 to TRBJ2-7; D remains ambiguous. Per germline, CDR1 SEHNR and CDR2 FQNEAQ (reference sequence). V lost 3 bases to trimming and J lost 4 bases, with 19 bases between them. The CDR3 has 16 amino acids. CDR3 amino acids: CASSLGTAYRIYEQYF. DNA for the CDR3: TGTGCCAGCAGCTTGGGTACAGCCTATAGAATATACGAGCAGTACTTC.

This clone was detected only once. J is TRBJ2-1 and V is TRBV7-6; weak D call: TRBD1 (6 bases). Germline CDR1 and CDR2: SGHVS and FNYEAQ. This CDR3 spans 15 amino acids. V was trimmed by 5 bases and J by 0 bases, leaving 11 bases between them. The CDR3 DNA follows: TGTGCCAGCAGCCGTGGGGGCAACTCCTACAATGAGCAGTTCTTC. Amino acids: CASSRGGNSYNEQFF.

This rearrangement joins TRBV9 to TRBJ2-2; 7 bases match TRBD1. With 3 bases clipped from V and 4 bases from J, the junction kept 6 bases outside the gene matches. The CDR3 runs 15 residues. Germline V gene data show CDR1 as SGDLS and CDR2 as YYNGEE. As DNA, the CDR3 is TGTGCCAGCAGCGAAGTGGGGGACAGCACCGGGGAGCTGTTTTTT. This codes for CASSEVGDSTGELFF.

The gene calls are TRBV27 and TRBJ2-7; D perhaps matches TRBD2 (6 bases). V was pared by 0 bases and J by 2 bases, with 11 bases between. The germline gives CDR1 MNHEY, CDR2 SMNVEV (reference sequence). The CDR3 length is 15 residues. CDR3 nucleotides: TGTGCCAGCAGTTTATCAATAGCGGCAGCCTACGAGCAGTACTTC. It codes for CASSLSIAAAYEQYF.

The genes are TRBV29-1 and TRBJ2-1; 10 bases are shared with TRBD2. This CDR3 has 16 amino acids. With V trimmed by 1 base and J by 4 bases, 7 bases remained unmatched. Germline CDR1 and CDR2: SQVTM and ANQGSEA. CDR3 protein: CSVEVIAGGLYNEQFF. The DNA for the CDR3 is TGCAGCGTTGAAGTCATAGCGGGGGGACTATACAATGAGCAGTTCTTC.

J is TRBJ2-5 and V is TRBV9, with 12 bases matching TRBD2. Trimming cost V 3 bases and J 1 base; bases outside gene matches: 4. Germline lookup yields CDR1 SGDLS and CDR2 YYNGEE. CDR3 length: 16 residues. CDR3 sequence (DNA): TGTGCCAGCAGCGACCGGACTAGCGGGGTCCAAGAGACCCAGTACTTC. Protein sequence: CASSDRTSGVQETQYF.

This chain joins TRBV4-1 and TRBJ1-4; D remains unclear. This CDR3 is 18 amino acids long. Trimming pared 5 bases from V and 0 bases from J, leaving 19 bases between. Germline V gives CDR1 MGHRA, CDR2 YSYEKL. This chain's CDR3 is CASSLRGKQTATNEKLFF. In DNA, the CDR3 is TGCGCCAGCAGCTTAAGAGGGAAACAGACTGCAACTAATGAAAAACTGTTTTTT.

The CDR3 DNA sequence: TGTGCCAGCAGCTTAGAAGCGGTTAGCGGGAGGGCAAACACAGATACGCAGTATTTT. It specifies CASSLEAVSGRANTDTQYF. The V and J genes are TRBV7-2 and TRBJ2-3; 11 bases are shared with TRBD2. J lost 2 bases, V lost 1 base, and 11 bases had no gene match. The CDR3 runs to 19 residues. CDR1 is SGHTA, CDR2 FQGNSA, per germline.

The V and J genes are TRBV15 and TRBJ1-1, with 9 positions matching TRBD1. J lost 4 bases, V lost 3 bases, and 6 bases had no gene match. The length of the CDR3 is 15 residues. Looked up from germline, CDR1 is LNHNV and CDR2 is YYDKDF (reference sequence). The CDR3 spells CATSRGDREATEAFF. CDR3 sequence (DNA): TGTGCCACCAGCAGGGGGGACAGGGAGGCCACTGAAGCTTTCTTT. Using reference TRBV15 and TRBJ1-1 for the parts outside the CDR3, the full variable domain is DAMVIQNPRYQVTQFGKPVTLSCSQTLNHNVMYWYQQKSSQAPKLLFHYYDKDFNNEADTPDNFQSRRPNTSFCFLDIRSPGLGDTAMYLCATSRGDREATEAFFGQGTRLTVV.

The genes are TRBV25-1 and TRBJ2-5; TRBD2 is a possible D gene (5 bases). Trimming stripped 7 bases from V and 0 bases from J, with 6 bases between. The CDR3 extends over 12 amino acids. Germline V lookup: CDR1 MGHDK, CDR2 SYGVNS. The CDR3 loop reads CASIGNQETQYF. For the CDR3, the DNA is TGTGCCAGCATCGGGAACCAAGAGACCCAGTACTTC.

The rearrangement joins TRBV4-1 to TRBJ2-1, with D tentatively TRBD2 (6 bases). The CDR3 runs 18 residues. V shed 0 bases and J shed 0 bases, with 15 bases lying between them. Germline CDR1 reads MGHRA; CDR2 reads YSYEKL. CDR3 sequence: CASSQDPPAGGSYNEQFF. CDR3 DNA: TGCGCCAGCAGCCAAGATCCACCAGCGGGTGGCTCCTACAATGAGCAGTTCTTC.

The J gene is TRBJ2-1, the V gene TRBV27, with TRBD2 matching over 9 bases. J was trimmed by 12 bases and V by 7 bases; bases with no gene match: 10. Germline-derived CDR1 and CDR2 are MNHEY and SMNVEV (reference sequence). This CDR3 spans 13 amino acids. The CDR3 loop reads CASKDRGAGGQFF. The DNA for the CDR3 is TGTGCCAGCAAGGATCGCGGAGCGGGGGGGCAGTTCTTC.

The chain couples TRBV6-5 to TRBJ1-6; the D gene is possibly TRBD1 (5 bases). CDR1 is MNHEY and CDR2 is SVGAGI in the germline V gene. The CDR3 has 14 residues. Deletions cut 6 bases from V and 6 bases from J, with 12 bases between. This chain's CDR3 is CASSSQAPNSPLHF. CDR3 DNA sequence: TGTGCCAGCAGCTCACAGGCCCCTAATTCACCCCTCCACTTT.

This CDR3 is CASSLIRLAKDTQYF. The CDR3 nucleotides are TGTGCCAGCAGTTTAATCAGACTAGCGAAAGATACGCAGTATTTT. The chain employs TRBV28 and TRBJ2-3; 8 bases align to TRBD2. Trimming removed 2 bases from V and 5 bases from J; junction bases left unmatched: 6. Germline CDR1 MDHEN, CDR2 SYDVKM. This CDR3 region has 15 residues.

The genes are TRBV13 and TRBJ2-5, with 10 nucleotides matching TRBD2. Germline V gene lookup returns CDR1 PRHDT and CDR2 FYEKMQ (reference sequence). The CDR3 is 15 residues long. V lost 3 bases and J lost 4; bases outside the gene matches: 5. CDR3 coding DNA: TGTGCCAGCAGCTTTCTAGCGGGAGCGGGAGAGACCCAGTACTTC. It translates to CASSFLAGAGETQYF.

A word on this clone: At the DNA level, this CDR3 is encoded by other sequences in the same sample as well. The chain uses TRBV6-5 and TRBJ2-7; no firm D call. The length of the CDR3 is 14 residues. The V end was cut by 0 bases, the J end by 2 bases, with 8 bases between. Germline values: CDR1 MNHEY, CDR2 SVGAGI. The CDR3 sequence: CASSYSGGTYEQYF. CDR3 sequence (DNA): TGTGCCAGCAGTTACTCTGGCGGTACCTACGAGCAGTACTTC.

J is TRBJ2-2 and V is TRBV9; 9 bases align to TRBD1. Germline CDR1 SGDLS, CDR2 YYNGEE. V lost 4 bases to trimming and J lost 0 bases; unmatched junction nucleotides: 4. This CDR3 has 16 amino acids. The CDR3 sequence: CASSLRTGANTGELFF. CDR3 nucleotides: TGTGCCAGCAGCTTGCGGACAGGGGCGAACACCGGGGAGCTGTTTTTT.

Comment on this clone: The CDR3 does not end in the conserved phenylalanine or tryptophan, so this is likely a read error. Because the CDR3's place on the DNA is in doubt, the DNA is left out and the CDR3 is given as listed by TCRdb. The genes are TRBV5-1 and TRBJ2-3; TRBD1 reflects the table's D call only, with no check against the DNA. The CDR3 comprises 10 residues, both ends counted. From germline, CDR1 is SGHRS and CDR2 YFSETQ. CDR3 residues: CASSLRPQGV.

The rearrangement uses TRBV11-3 and TRBJ2-3, with TRBD2 identical over 12 bases. The V gene end was trimmed by 3 bases and the J gene end by 6 bases; junction bases not matched to a gene: 4. CDR3 size: 15 residues. Germline lookup yields CDR1 SGHNT and CDR2 YENEEA. The CDR3 is CASSLSSGGGDTQYF. In DNA, the CDR3 is TGTGCCAGCAGCTTGTCTAGCGGGGGGGGTGATACGCAGTATTTT.

About this clone: Different DNA sequences within this sample yield the same CDR3. The rearrangement links TRBV4-2 to TRBJ2-3; 14 bases are a match to TRBD2. Germline V gene sequence: CDR1 LGHNA, CDR2 YNFKEQ. With V trimmed by 4 bases and J by 6 bases, 3 bases remained unmatched. The CDR3 consists of 15 residues. CDR3 residues: CASSPTSGGADTQYF. In nucleotides, the CDR3 is TGTGCCAGCAGCCCGACTAGCGGGGGGGCGGATACGCAGTATTTT.

This sequence joins TRBV14 and TRBJ1-1, with D possibly TRBD1 on 5 matching bases. Trimming removed 0 bases at V and 4 bases at J, with 6 bases between. Germline lookup yields CDR1 SGHDN and CDR2 FVKESK. This CDR3 is built from 13 residues. The CDR3 region has the DNA TGTGCCAGCAGCCAAGACAGGGTCACTGAAGCTTTCTTT. This encodes CASSQDRVTEAFF. The full variable domain, rest sourced from reference TRBV14 and TRBJ1-1, is EAGVTQFPSHSVIEKGQTVTLRCDPISGHDNLYWYRRVMGKEIKFLLHFVKESKQDESGMPNNRFLAERTGGTYSTLKVQPAELEDSGVYFCASSQDRVTEAFFGQGTRLTVV.

This clone has only one observation. CDR3 in DNA: TGCAGCGTCGCCCCAGACACCTTCTCCTACGAGCAGTACTTC. Translated: CSVAPDTFSYEQYF. V and J are TRBV29-1 and TRBJ2-7, with unresolved D. Germline V gives CDR1 SQVTM, CDR2 ANQGSEA. The CDR3 consists of 14 residues. V lost 6 bases and J lost 0, with 15 bases in between.